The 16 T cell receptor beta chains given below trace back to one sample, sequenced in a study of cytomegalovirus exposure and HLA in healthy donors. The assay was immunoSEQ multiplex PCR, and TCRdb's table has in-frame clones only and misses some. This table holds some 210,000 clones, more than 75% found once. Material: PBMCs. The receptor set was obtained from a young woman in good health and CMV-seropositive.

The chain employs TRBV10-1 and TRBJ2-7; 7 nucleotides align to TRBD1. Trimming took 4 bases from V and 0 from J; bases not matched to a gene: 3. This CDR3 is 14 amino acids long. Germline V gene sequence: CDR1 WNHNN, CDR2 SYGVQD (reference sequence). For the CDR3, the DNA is TGCGCCAGCAGTGCGACAGGGAGCTCCTACGAGCAGTACTTC. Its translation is CASSATGSSYEQYF.

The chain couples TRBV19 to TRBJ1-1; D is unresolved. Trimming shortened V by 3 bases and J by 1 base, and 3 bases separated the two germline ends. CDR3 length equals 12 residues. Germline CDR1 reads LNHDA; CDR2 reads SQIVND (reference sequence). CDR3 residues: CASSMRNTEAFF. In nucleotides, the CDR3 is TGTGCCAGTAGTATGAGGAACACTGAAGCTTTCTTT.

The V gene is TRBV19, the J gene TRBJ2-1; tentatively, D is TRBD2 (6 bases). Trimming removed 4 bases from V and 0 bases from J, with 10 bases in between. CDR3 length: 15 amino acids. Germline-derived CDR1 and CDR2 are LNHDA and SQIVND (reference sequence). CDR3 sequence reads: CASSTDGSSYNEQFF. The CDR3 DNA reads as TGTGCCAGTAGTACCGACGGGAGCTCCTACAATGAGCAGTTCTTC.

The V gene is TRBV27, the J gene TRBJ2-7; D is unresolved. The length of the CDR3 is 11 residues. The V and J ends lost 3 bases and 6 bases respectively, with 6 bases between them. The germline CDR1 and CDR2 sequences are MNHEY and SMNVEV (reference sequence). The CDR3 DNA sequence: TGTGCCAGCAGTTTTGGCGGCGAGCAGTACTTC. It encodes CASSFGGEQYF.

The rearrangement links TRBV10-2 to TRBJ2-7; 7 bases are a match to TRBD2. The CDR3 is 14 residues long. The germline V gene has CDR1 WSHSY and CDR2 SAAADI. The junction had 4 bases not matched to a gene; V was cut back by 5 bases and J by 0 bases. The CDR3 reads CASSQRGLSYEQYF. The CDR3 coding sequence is TGCGCCAGCAGTCAGCGGGGCCTCTCCTACGAGCAGTACTTC.

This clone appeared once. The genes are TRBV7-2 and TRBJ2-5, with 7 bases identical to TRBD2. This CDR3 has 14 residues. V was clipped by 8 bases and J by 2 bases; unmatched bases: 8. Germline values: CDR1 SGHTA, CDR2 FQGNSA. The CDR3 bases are TGTGCCAGCGGGGTTTCGCGGGAGCAAGAGACCCAGTACTTC. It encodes CASGVSREQETQYF. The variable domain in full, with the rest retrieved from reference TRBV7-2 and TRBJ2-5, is GAGVSQSPSNKVTEKGKDVELRCDPISGHTALYWYRQSLGQGLEFLIYFQGNSAPDKSGLPSDRFSAERTGGSVSTLTIQRTQQEDSAVYLCASGVSREQETQYFGPGTRLLVL.

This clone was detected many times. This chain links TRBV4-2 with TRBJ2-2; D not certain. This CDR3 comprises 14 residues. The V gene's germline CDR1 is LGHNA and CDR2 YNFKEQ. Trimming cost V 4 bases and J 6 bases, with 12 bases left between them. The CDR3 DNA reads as TGTGCCAGCAGCCCCAGGTCGGCAGCCGGGGAGCTGTTTTTT. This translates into CASSPRSAAGELFF.

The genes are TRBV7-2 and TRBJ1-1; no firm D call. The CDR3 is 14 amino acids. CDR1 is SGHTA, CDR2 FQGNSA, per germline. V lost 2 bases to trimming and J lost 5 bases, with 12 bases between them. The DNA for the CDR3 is TGTGCCAGCAGCTTATTCAGCGGGGAGACTGAAGCTTTCTTT. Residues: CASSLFSGETEAFF. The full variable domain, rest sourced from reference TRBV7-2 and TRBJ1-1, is GAGVSQSPSNKVTEKGKDVELRCDPISGHTALYWYRQSLGQGLEFLIYFQGNSAPDKSGLPSDRFSAERTGGSVSTLTIQRTQQEDSAVYLCASSLFSGETEAFFGQGTRLTVV.

This CDR3 is CASSATSGRLNEQFF. CDR3 sequence (DNA): TGTGCCAGCAGCGCGACTAGCGGGAGACTGAATGAGCAGTTCTTC. The chain carries TRBV9 and TRBJ2-1; 12 bases line up with TRBD2. The CDR3 runs 15 residues. In germline, CDR1 is SGDLS, CDR2 YYNGEE. V was clipped by 3 bases and J by 7 bases; unmatched bases: 5.

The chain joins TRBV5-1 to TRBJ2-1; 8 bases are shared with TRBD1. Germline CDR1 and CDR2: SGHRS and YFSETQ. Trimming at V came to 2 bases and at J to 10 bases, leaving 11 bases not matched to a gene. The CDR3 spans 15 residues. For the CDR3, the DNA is TGCGCCAGCAGCTTAACCCGGGACAGGTCTGGAGAGCAGTTCTTC. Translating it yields CASSLTRDRSGEQFF.

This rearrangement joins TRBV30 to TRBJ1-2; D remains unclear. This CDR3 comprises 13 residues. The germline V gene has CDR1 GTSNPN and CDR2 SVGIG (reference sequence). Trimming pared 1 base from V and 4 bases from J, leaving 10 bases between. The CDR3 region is CAWSGTVAYGYTF. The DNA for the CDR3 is TGTGCCTGGAGTGGCACGGTTGCCTATGGCTACACCTTC.

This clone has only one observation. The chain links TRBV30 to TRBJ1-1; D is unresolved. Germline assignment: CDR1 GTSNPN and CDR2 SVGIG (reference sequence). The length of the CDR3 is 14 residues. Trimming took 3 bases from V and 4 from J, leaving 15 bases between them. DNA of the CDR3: TGTGCCTGGAGGGGTGCCGATTCGGGCACTGAAGCTTTCTTT. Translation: CAWRGADSGTEAFF.

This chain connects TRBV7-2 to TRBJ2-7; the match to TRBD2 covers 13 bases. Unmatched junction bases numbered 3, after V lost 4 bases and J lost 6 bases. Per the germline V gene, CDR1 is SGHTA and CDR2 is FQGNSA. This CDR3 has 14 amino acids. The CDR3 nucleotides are TGTGCCAGCAGCTCCGGGACTAGCGGGACCGAGCAGTACTTC. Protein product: CASSSGTSGTEQYF.

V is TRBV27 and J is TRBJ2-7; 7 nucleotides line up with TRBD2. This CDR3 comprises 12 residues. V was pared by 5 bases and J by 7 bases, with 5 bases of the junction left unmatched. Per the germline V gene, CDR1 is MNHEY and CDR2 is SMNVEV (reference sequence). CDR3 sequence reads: CASSVGGSEQYF. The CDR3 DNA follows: TGTGCCAGCAGTGTTGGCGGGAGTGAGCAGTACTTC.

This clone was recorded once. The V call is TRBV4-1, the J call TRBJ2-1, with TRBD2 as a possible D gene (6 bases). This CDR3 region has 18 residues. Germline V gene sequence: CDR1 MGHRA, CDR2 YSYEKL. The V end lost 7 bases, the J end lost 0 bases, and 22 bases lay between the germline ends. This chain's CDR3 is CASTGEANRPSSYNEQFF. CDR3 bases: TGCGCCAGCACCGGGGAGGCCAATCGTCCGAGCTCCTACAATGAGCAGTTCTTC.

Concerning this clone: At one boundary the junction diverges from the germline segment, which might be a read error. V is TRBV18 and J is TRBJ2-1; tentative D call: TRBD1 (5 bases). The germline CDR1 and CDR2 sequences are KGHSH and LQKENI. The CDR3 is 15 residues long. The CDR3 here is CASSPLTEAYDEQFF. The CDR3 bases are TGTGCCAGCTCACCATTGACAGAGGCCTACGATGAGCAGTTCTTC.